These 3 T cell receptor beta chains share one sample of origin, sequenced in a study of cytomegalovirus exposure and HLA in healthy donors. Both 60 Vbeta primers and 13 Jbeta primers went into the PCR. TCRdb's copy holds only in-frame clones and misses some; the assay was immunoSEQ multiplex PCR. The sample holds roughly 140,000 clones, 79% seen once. The specimen was PBMCs. These receptors were obtained from a human donor in good health.

The chain joins TRBV7-9 to TRBJ2-2; tentative D call: TRBD1 (5 bases). Germline V lookup: CDR1 SEHNR, CDR2 FQNEAQ (reference sequence). V was clipped by 4 bases and J by 5 bases, with 8 bases between them. The CDR3 runs to 13 residues. This CDR3 is CASSSQGTGELFF. DNA of the CDR3: TGTGCCAGCAGCTCTCAGGGAACCGGGGAGCTGTTTTTT.

This clone was observed a handful of times. The V call is TRBV5-1, the J call TRBJ1-2; weak D call: TRBD1 (6 bases). Per germline, CDR1 SGHRS and CDR2 YFSETQ. The V gene lost 4 bases and the J gene lost 3 bases, with 13 bases spanning the gap. The CDR3 runs 14 residues. CDR3 residues: CASSRMGADYGYTF. The CDR3 DNA is TGCGCCAGCAGCCGTATGGGGGCGGACTATGGCTACACCTTC.

V and J are TRBV7-3 and TRBJ2-1; TRBD2 matches at 8 bases. Germline V CDR1 and CDR2: SGHTA, FQGTGA. The CDR3 spans 16 residues. With 5 bases clipped from V and 4 bases from J, the junction kept 10 bases outside the gene matches. CDR3: CASSPNPGGSYNEQFF. The DNA of the CDR3 is TGTGCCAGCAGCCCAAATCCGGGAGGGAGTTACAATGAGCAGTTCTTC. Filled out from reference TRBV7-3 and TRBJ2-1, the complete variable domain reads GAGVSQTPSNKVTEKGKYVELRCDPISGHTALYWYRQSLGQGPEFLIYFQGTGAADDSGLPNDRFFAVRPEGSVSTLKIQRTERGDSAVYLCASSPNPGGSYNEQFFGPGTRLTVL.